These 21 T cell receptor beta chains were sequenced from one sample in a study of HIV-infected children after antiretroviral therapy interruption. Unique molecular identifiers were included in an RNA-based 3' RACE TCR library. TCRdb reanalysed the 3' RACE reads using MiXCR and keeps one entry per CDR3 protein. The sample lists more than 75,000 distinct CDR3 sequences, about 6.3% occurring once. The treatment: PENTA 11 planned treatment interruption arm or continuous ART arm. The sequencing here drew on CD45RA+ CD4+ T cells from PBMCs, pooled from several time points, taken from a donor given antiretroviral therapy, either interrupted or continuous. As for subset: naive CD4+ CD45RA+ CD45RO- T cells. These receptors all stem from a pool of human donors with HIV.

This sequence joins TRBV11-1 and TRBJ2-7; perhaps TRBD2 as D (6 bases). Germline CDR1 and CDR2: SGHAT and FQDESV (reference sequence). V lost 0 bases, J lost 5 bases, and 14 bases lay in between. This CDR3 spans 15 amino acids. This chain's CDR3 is CASSLALGGRDEQYF. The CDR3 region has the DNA TGTGCCAGCAGCTTAGCGCTCGGGGGAAGGGACGAGCAGTACTTC.

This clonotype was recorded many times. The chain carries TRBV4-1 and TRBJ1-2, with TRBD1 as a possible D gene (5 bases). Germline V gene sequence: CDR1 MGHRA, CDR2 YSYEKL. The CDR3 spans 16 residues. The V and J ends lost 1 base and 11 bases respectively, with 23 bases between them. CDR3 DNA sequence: TGCGCCAGCAGCCAAGCTGAAGGTGGGGTCTCAAGGGGTTACACCTTC. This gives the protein CASSQAEGGVSRGYTF.

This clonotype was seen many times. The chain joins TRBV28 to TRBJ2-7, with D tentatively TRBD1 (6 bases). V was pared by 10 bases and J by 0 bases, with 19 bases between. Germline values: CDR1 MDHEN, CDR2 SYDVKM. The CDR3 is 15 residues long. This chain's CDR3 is CATQKVRGVSYEQYF. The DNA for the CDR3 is TGTGCCACCCAGAAGGTCAGGGGCGTCTCCTACGAGCAGTACTTC.

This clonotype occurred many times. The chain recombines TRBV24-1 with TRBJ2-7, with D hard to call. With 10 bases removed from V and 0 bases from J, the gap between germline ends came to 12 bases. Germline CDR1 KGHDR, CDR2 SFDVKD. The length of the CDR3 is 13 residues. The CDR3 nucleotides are TGTGCCACTCCAGTCCTGGGCTCCTACGAGCAGTACTTC. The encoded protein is CATPVLGSYEQYF.

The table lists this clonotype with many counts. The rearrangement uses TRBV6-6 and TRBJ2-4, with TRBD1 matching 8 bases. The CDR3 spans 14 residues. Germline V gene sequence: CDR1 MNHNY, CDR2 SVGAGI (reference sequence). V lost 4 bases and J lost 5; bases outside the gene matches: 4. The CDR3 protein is CASSSPGQENIQYF. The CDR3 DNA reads TGTGCCAGCAGTTCTCCGGGACAGGAAAACATTCAGTACTTC.

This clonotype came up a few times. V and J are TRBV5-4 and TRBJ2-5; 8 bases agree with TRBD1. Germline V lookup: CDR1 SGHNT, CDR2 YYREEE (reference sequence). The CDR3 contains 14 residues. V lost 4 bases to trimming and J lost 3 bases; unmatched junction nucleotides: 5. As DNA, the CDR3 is TGTGCCAGCAGCCGGACAGGGACGGAAGAGACCCAGTACTTC. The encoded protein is CASSRTGTEETQYF. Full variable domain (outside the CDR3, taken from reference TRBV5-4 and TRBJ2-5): ETGVTQSPTHLIKTRGQQVTLRCSSQSGHNTVSWYQQALGQGPQFIFQYYREEENGRGNFPPRFSGLQFPNYSSELNVNALELDDSALYLCASSRTGTEETQYFGPGTRLLVL.

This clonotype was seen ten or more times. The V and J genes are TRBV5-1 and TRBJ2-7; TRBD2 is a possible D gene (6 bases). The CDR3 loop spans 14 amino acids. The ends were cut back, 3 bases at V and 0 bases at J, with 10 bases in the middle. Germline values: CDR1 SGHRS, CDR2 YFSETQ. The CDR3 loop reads CASSSDGSSYEQYF. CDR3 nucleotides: TGCGCCAGCAGCTCGGACGGGAGCTCCTACGAGCAGTACTTC.

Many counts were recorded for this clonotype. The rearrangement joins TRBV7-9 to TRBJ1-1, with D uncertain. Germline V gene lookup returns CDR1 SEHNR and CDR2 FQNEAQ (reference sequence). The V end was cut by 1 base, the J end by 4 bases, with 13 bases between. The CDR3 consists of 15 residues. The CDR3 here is CASSLVGFRGTEAFF. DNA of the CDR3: TGTGCCAGCAGCTTAGTGGGGTTCCGTGGCACTGAAGCTTTCTTT.

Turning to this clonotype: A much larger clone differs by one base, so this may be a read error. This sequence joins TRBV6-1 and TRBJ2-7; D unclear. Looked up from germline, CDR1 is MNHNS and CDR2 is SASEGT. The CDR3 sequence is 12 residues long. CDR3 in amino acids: CVSSEARYEQYF. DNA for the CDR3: TGTGTCAGCAGTGAAGCGCGTTACGAGCAGTACTTC.

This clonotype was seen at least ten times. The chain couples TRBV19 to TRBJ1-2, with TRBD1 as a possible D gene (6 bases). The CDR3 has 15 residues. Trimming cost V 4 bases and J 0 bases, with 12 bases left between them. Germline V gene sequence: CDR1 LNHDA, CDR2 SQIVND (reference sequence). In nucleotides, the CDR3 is TGTGCCAGTAGTACTCGGACAGTCCCTAACTATGGCTACACCTTC. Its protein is CASSTRTVPNYGYTF.

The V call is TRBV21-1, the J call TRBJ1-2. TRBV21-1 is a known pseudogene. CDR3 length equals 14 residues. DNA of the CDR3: TGTGCCAGCAGCGAAAGACTGATTAACTATGGCTACACCTTC. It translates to CASSERLINYGYTF.

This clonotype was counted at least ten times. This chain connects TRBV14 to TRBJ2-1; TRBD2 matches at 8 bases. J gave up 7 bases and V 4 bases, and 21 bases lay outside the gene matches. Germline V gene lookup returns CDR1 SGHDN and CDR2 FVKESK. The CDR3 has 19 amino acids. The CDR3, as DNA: TGTGCCAGCAGCCCCGGACGGCTGATTACGGGACTAGGAGGGAATGAGCAGTTCTTC. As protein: CASSPGRLITGLGGNEQFF.

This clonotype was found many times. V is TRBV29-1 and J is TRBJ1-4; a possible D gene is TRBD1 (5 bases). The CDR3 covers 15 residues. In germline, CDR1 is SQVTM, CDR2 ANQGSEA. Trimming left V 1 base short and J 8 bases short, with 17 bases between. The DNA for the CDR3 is TGCAGCGTTGAAGGGGGAGCAGGGTTAGGAGAAAAACTGTTTTTT. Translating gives CSVEGGAGLGEKLFF.

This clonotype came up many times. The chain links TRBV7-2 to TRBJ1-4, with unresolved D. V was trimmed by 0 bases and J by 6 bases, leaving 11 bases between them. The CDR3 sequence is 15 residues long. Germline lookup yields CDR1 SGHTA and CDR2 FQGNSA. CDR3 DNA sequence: TGTGCCAGCAGCTTAGCGTGGGGAAAAGATGAAAAACTGTTTTTT. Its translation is CASSLAWGKDEKLFF.

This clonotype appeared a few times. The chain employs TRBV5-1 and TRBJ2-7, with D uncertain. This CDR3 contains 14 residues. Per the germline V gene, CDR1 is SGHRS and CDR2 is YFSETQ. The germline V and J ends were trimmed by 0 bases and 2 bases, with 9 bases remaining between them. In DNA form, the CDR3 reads TGCGCCAGCAGCTTGGATGGCAGGCCCTACGAGCAGTACTTC. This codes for CASSLDGRPYEQYF.

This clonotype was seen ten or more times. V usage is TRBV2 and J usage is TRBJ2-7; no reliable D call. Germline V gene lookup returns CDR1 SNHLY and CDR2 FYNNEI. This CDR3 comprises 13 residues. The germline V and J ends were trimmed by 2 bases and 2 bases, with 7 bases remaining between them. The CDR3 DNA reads TGTGCCAGCAGTGAACCGGAAACCTACGAGCAGTACTTC. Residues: CASSEPETYEQYF.

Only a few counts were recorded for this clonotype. The CDR3 nucleotides are TGCGCCAGCAGTCCCGTGCAGGGAGGGACCAAAAACATTCAGTACTTC. Translating gives CASSPVQGGTKNIQYF. V usage is TRBV4-1 and J usage is TRBJ2-4, with 7 bases matching TRBD2. V lost 6 bases to trimming and J lost 2 bases; unmatched junction nucleotides: 10. This CDR3 has 16 amino acids. The germline gives CDR1 MGHRA, CDR2 YSYEKL.

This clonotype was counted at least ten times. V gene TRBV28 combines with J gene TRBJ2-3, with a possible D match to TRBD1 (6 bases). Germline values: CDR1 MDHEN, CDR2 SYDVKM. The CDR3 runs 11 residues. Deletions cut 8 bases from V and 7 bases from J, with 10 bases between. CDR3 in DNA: TGTGCCAGCTGGGACATTCATACGCAGTATTTT. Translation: CASWDIHTQYF.

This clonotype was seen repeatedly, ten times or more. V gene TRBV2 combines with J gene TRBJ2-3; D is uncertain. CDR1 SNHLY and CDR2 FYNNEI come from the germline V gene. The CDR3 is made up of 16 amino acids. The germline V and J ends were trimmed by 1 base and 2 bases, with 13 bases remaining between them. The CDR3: CASSEGIWADTDTQYF. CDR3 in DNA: TGTGCCAGCAGTGAAGGAATTTGGGCAGACACAGATACGCAGTATTTT.

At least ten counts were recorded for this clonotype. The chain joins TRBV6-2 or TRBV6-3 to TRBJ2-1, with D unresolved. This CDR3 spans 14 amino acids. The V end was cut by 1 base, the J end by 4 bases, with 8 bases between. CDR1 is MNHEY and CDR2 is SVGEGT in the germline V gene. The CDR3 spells CASSYFNRYNEQFF. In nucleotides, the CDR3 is TGTGCCAGCAGTTACTTCAACCGTTACAATGAGCAGTTCTTC.

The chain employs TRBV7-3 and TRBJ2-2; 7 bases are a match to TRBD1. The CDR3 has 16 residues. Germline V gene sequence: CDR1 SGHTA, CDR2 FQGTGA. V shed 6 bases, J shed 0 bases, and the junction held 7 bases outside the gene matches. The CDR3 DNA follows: TGTGCCAGCAGACGTCTAGGGGGCCCGAACACCGGGGAGCTGTTTTTT. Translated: CASRRLGGPNTGELFF.